This T cell receptor beta chain was retrieved from a study of blood T cells in healthy people across ages. General study points: Naive and antigen-experienced cells were not separated, limiting conclusive comparison.

The length of the CDR3 is 14 residues. Germline CDR1 reads DFQATT; CDR2 reads SNEGSKA (reference sequence). The germline V and J ends were trimmed by 5 bases and 0 bases, with 14 bases remaining between them. Together with a sample-barcoded 5' primer, a J-beta primer mix was included in a second PCR lasting roughly 6 to 12 cycles. TCRdb fed the 5' RACE reads into MiXCR, producing one record per CDR3 protein. The sample contains hundreds of thousands of distinct CDR3 sequences, more than 40% of which appear only once. Donation came from healthy Caucasian individuals in Russia who were aged about 6 to 90. Per sample, no less than 5 micrograms of total RNA were extracted. Details on this clonotype: Its antigen is still unknown.

This sequence was found in a woman in her sixties or seventies in good health. The sequenced sample consisted of blood. This chain connects TRBV20-1 to TRBJ2-7; D perhaps matches TRBD1 (7 bases). In nucleotides, the CDR3 is TGCAGTGCTCCGCGGGACAGCAGCTCCTACGAGCAGTACTTC. This translates into CSAPRDSSSYEQYF.